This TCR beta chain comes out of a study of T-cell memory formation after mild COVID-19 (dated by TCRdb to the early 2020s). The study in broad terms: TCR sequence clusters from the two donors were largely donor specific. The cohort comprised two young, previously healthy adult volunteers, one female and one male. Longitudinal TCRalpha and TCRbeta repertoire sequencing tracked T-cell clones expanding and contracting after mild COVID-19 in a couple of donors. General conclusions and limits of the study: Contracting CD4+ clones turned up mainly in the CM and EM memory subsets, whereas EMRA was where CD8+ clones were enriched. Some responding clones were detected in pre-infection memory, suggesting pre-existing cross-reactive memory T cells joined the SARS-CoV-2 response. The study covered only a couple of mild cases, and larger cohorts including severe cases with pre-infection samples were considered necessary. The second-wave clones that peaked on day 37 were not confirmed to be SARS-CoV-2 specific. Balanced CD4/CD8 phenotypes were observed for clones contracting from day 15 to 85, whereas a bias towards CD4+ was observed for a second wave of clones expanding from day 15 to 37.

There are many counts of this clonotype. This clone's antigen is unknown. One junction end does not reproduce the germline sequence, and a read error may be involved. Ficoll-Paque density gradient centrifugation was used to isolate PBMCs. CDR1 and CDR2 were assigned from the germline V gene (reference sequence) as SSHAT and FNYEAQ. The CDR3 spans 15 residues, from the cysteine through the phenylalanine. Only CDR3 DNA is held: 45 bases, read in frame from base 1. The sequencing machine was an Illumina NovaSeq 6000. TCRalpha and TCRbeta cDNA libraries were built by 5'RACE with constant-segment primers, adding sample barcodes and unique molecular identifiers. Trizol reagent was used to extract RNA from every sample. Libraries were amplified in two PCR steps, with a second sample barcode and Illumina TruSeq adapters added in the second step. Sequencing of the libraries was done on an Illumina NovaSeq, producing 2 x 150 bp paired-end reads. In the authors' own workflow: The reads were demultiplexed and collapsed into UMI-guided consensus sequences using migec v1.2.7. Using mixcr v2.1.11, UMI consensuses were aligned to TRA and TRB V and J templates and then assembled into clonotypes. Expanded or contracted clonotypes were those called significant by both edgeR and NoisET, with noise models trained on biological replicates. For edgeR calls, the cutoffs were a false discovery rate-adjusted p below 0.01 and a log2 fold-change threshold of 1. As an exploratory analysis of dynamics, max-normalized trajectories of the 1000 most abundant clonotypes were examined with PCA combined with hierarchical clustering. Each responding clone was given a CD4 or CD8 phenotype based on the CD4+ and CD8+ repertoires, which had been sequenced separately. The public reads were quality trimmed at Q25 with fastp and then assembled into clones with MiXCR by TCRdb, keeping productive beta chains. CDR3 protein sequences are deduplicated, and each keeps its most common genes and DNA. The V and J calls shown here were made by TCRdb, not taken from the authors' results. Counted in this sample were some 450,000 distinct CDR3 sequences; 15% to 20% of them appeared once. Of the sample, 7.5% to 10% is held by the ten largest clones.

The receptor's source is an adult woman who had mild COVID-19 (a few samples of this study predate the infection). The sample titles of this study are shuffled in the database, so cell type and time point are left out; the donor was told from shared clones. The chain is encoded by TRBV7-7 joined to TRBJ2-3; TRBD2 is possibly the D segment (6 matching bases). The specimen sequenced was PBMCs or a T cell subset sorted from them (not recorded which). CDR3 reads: CASSSGLSSTDTQYF. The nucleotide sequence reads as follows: TGTGCTAGCAGCTCGGGACTTTCGAGCACAGATACGCAGTATTTT.